The present T cell receptor beta chain was sequenced within a study of blood T cell repertoires in COVID-19. Study as a whole: The United States, Italy and Spain supplied acute and convalescent COVID-19 samples.

In the original workflow: From reference gene primer amplification, estimates of nucleated cell counts were derived. TCRdb's copy holds only in-frame clones and misses some; the assay was immunoSEQ multiplex PCR. D and trimming come from the DNA, and the V and J calls and clone size come from that table. The sample has fewer than 350,000 clones, approximately 86% seen once. The specimen was peripheral blood. The clonotype originates from a man aged 18 to 35 with active or convalescent COVID-19.

The CDR3 is CASTQTGFNEQYF. In nucleotides, the CDR3 is TGTGCCAGCACACAGACAGGGTTCAACGAGCAGTACTTC. The chain recombines TRBV18 with TRBJ2-7; the match to TRBD1 covers 7 bases. V lost 8 bases to trimming and J lost 5 bases; unmatched junction nucleotides: 9. This CDR3 contains 13 residues. From germline, CDR1 is KGHSH and CDR2 LQKENI.